Listed below are T cell receptor beta chains from one sample, sequenced in a study of shared clonotypes between healthy human individuals. This table comes from immunoSEQ multiplex PCR, and its TCRdb copy is limited to in-frame clones, with some not included. In the table there are about half a million clones, 79% of which are singletons. Material for sequencing was PBMCs. The receptors come from a woman aged 40 to 49 in good health. Some clones in this sample may be carry-over from other donors' samples. CDR3s include the opening cysteine and the closing phenylalanine or tryptophan. A D gene is named only where the DNA matches it firmly. Clone size is stated in some rows and not others, as once, few, many or a class when expanded.

>TRBD2|TRBV25-1|.|TRBJ2-5|15
CASSPGLAGSETQYF
TGTGCCAGCAGTCCGGGACTAGCGGGTTCGGAGACCCAGTACTTC
>TRBD2|TRBV7-2|once|TRBJ2-1|15
CASSLGGSGRAREFF
TGTGCCAGCAGCCTGGGAGGTAGCGGGAGGGCTAGGGAGTTCTTC
>.|TRBV28|.|TRBJ2-1|16
CASGTLRGTPYNEQFF
TGTGCCAGCGGAACACTTCGCGGGACTCCCTACAATGAGCAGTTCTTC
>.|TRBV19|once|TRBJ2-3|13
CASRQVITDTQYF
TGTGCCAGTCGACAGGTGATCACAGATACGCAGTATTTT
>.|TRBV7-8|.|TRBJ2-3|12
CASSLLLDTQYF
TGTGCCAGCAGCTTGCTATTAGATACGCAGTATTTT
>.|TRBV20-1|few|TRBJ1-2|11
CSAWDGGSYTF
TGCAGTGCTTGGGACGGGGGGAGCTACACCTTC
>.|TRBV7-8|few|TRBJ1-4|15
CASSTLGREDEKLFF
TGTGCCAGCAGTACCCTGGGGAGGGAGGATGAAAAACTGTTTTTT
>TRBD1|TRBV6-1|.|TRBJ1-5|13
CASRETGDQPQHF
TGTGCCAGCAGGGAAACAGGGGATCAGCCCCAGCATTTT
>.|TRBV9|.|TRBJ2-2|15
CASSAQTENTGELFF
TGTGCCAGCAGCGCTCAGACAGAGAACACCGGGGAGCTGTTTTTT
>TRBD1|TRBV6-5|.|TRBJ1-1|13
CATQQGMGTEAFF
TGTGCCACCCAACAGGGGATGGGCACTGAAGCTTTCTTT
>TRBD1|TRBV19|.|TRBJ1-2|16
CASSMGTVQTYYGYTF
TGTGCCAGTAGTATGGGGACAGTGCAAACCTACTATGGCTACACCTTC
>TRBD2|TRBV4-2|.|TRBJ2-1|18
CASSQPTSGGSSYNEQFF
TGTGCCAGCAGCCAACCAACTAGCGGGGGGAGCTCCTACAATGAGCAGTTCTTC
>.|TRBV5-1|.|TRBJ2-7|13
CASSLGPGNEQYF
TGCGCCAGCAGCTTGGGCCCAGGCAACGAGCAGTACTTC
>.|TRBV18|.|TRBJ1-1|15
CASSPHPGASTEAFF
TGTGCCAGCTCACCACATCCGGGGGCATCCACTGAAGCTTTCTTT
>.|TRBV6-6|.|TRBJ1-4|16
CASSYPLTVTNEKLFF
TGTGCCAGCAGTTACCCTTTGACAGTTACTAATGAAAAACTGTTTTTT
>.|TRBV28|once|TRBJ1-5|17
CASSPPLGQSSKQPQHF
TGTGCCAGCAGTCCCCCGTTGGGCCAATCAAGTAAGCAGCCCCAGCATTTT
>.|TRBV7-2|few|TRBJ2-7|15
CASSLSPTSLYEQYF
TGTGCCAGCAGCTTGTCCCCGACTAGTTTGTACGAGCAGTACTTC
>TRBD2|TRBV7-2|.|TRBJ2-7|14
CASSTRDGGYEQYF
TGTGCCAGCAGCACCCGGGACGGGGGGTACGAGCAGTACTTC
>.|TRBV15|.|TRBJ1-4|12
CATSRVGGALFF
TGTGCCACCAGCAGAGTTGGGGGCGCACTGTTTTTT
>.|TRBV6-6|.|TRBJ2-7|15
CASTKNRDHMYAQYF
TGTGCCAGCACCAAAAACAGGGACCATATGTACGCGCAGTACTTC
>.|TRBV5-1|once|TRBJ2-7|15
CASSLEGDPPYEQYF
TGCGCCAGCAGCTTGGAAGGGGATCCCCCCTACGAGCAGTACTTC
>.|TRBV18|once|TRBJ2-7|14
CASSPVSYSYEQYF
TGTGCCAGCTCACCAGTCAGCTACTCCTACGAGCAGTACTTC
>.|TRBV28|.|TRBJ1-2|14
CASSLQTGNYGYTF
TGTGCCAGCAGTTTACAAACAGGGAACTATGGCTACACCTTC
>.|TRBV10-2|.|TRBJ2-7|14
CASSLVPSSYEQYF
TGCGCCAGCAGTCTAGTTCCCAGCTCCTACGAGCAGTACTTC
>TRBD1|TRBV6-1|.|TRBJ2-5|13
CASSQGARETQYF
TGTGCCAGCAGTCAGGGGGCCCGAGAGACCCAGTACTTC
>TRBD2|TRBV7-2|.|TRBJ2-7|17
CASSLANGAGGGYEQYF
TGTGCCAGCAGCTTAGCGAATGGGGCGGGAGGAGGCTACGAGCAGTACTTC
>TRBD2|TRBV7-2|.|TRBJ2-3|14
CASSPGLGTDTQYF
TGTGCCAGCAGCCCGGGACTAGGCACAGATACGCAGTATTTT
>.|TRBV2|few|TRBJ2-3|12
CASSALADTQYF
TGTGCCAGCAGTGCCCTAGCGGATACGCAGTATTTT
>TRBD2|TRBV27|.|TRBJ2-2|17
CASSLYPAGANTGELFF
TGTGCCAGCAGTTTATATCCTGCGGGAGCGAACACCGGGGAGCTGTTTTTT
>TRBD2|TRBV5-1|.|TRBJ2-1|14
CASSLGLAVDEQFF
TGCGCCAGCAGCCTGGGACTAGCGGTGGATGAGCAGTTCTTC
>.|TRBV6-5|.|TRBJ1-5|11
CASSSGRGWHF
TGTGCCAGCAGTTCGGGGCGCGGGTGGCATTTT